This TCR beta chain was retrieved from a study of cytomegalovirus exposure and HLA in healthy donors. Broader study findings: In a later analysis, TCR beta V- and J-gene trimming showed a link to a missense DCLRE1C variant.

CDR3 length: 13 residues. Germline CDR1 SGHNT, CDR2 YYREEE (reference sequence). The PCR employed 60 Vbeta primers together with 13 Jbeta primers. The protocol was immunoSEQ multiplex PCR, while the TCRdb copy is restricted to in-frame clones and leaves out a portion. The sample has roughly 190,000 clones, about 13% seen once. This clone was seen a handful of times. Antigen specificity is unknown. This sequence joins TRBV5-4 and TRBJ2-5; no clear D. The closer fit of TRBJ2-7 to the DNA end suggests the J call may be wrong. The clonotype originates from a man aged 50 to 59 in good health and CMV-seropositive. The sequenced sample consisted of PBMCs. The CDR3 here is CASSAVDTYEQYF. CDR3 nucleotide sequence: TGTGCCAGCAGCGCCGTTGACACATACGAGCAGTACTTC.